This T cell receptor (beta chain) was sequenced in a study of OX40 agonist ivuxolimab in advanced cancers. Study-wide context: The costimulatory receptor OX40 (CD134) was targeted by ivuxolimab, a fully human IgG2 agonistic monoclonal antibody. Intravenous ivuxolimab was administered to patients every 2 weeks at six dose levels: 0.01, 0.1, 0.3, 1.5, 3 and 10 mg/kg. Three dose-escalation patients achieved partial responses, one with hepatocellular carcinoma and two with cutaneous melanoma. Of the approximately 54 patients in dose escalation, around 19 had hepatocellular carcinoma, some 15 had melanoma, 9 had renal cell carcinoma and 9 had head and neck cancer. A male proportion of around 80% and a mean age of approximately 61 years, ranging from 23 to 79, were recorded for the dose-escalation cohort. Peripheral TCRbeta sequencing was intended to test whether TCR sequence diversity was altered and clonal T-cell expansion was caused by ivuxolimab. The paper describes the monotherapy dose-escalation part (N of about 47 patients) of the phase I trial of ivuxolimab. Prior anti-PD-1, anti-PD-L1 or anti-CTLA-4 therapy was permitted, and about two fifths of dose-escalation patients had received checkpoint inhibitors.

The trial excluded patients who had a history of autoimmune disease or were on systemic immunosuppression. Peripheral blood for TCR sequencing was collected from all dose cohorts at baseline, on cycle 4 day 1, and on cycle 7 day 1. Samples were obtained from an open-label, multicenter, first-in-human phase I dose-escalation trial of ivuxolimab. Adults with locally advanced or metastatic melanoma, renal cell, hepatocellular, or head and neck squamous cell carcinoma were enrolled in the trial. CD4+ and CD8+ T cells were sorted separately from peripheral blood before TCR sequencing. Genomic DNA was extracted from sorted cells for sequencing of the TCRbeta CDR3 region. The immunoSEQ Assay was used to sequence the TCRbeta CDR3 regions. What TCRdb holds here is the immuneACCESS table cut down to in-frame rearrangements. Part of the clones is not present; checked against another copy, under half of the missing clones reflect an unresolved V gene, and the others are unexplained. For this sample there are tens of thousands of clones; about 89% appear just once. The ten most abundant clones make up around 12% of the sample.

This clone appeared a single time. No antigen is known for it. Base qualities were left out, and no much larger clone turns up one base away. Study-level results and caveats: At doses of 0.1 to 3.0 mg/kg, clonal expansion of both CD4+ and CD8+ T cells in blood was seen between baseline and week 6. Low levels of normalized T-cell clonal expansion were also seen in some patients who did not respond. After ivuxolimab, expanded clones were on average more numerous among CD8+ T cells than among CD4+ T cells. The antigen specificity of the peripheral T cells that underwent clonal expansion was not determined. In the 0.1-3.0 mg/kg groups, partial responders were among the patients with the lowest normalized peripheral clonal expansion, particularly in CD8+ T cells.

The source was CD4+ or CD8+ T cells sorted from blood, collected in a trial of the OX40 agonist ivuxolimab. The clonotype was recovered from an adult with an advanced solid tumor such as melanoma, head and neck, liver or kidney cancer.

The bases are TGTGCCAGCTCACAGACAGGGGCCATATTTGAAGCTTTCTTT. Its amino acids are CASSQTGAIFEAFF. Recombination linked TRBV18 to TRBJ1-1; 8 junctional bases match TRBD1. The V end gives up 4 bases and the J end 7 bases, leaving 8 bases in the junction not matched to a gene. Based on the germline V gene, the CDR1 and CDR2 sequences are KGHSH and LQKENI. There are 14 amino acids in the CDR3, from cysteine to phenylalanine inclusive. Only the CDR3 region is kept as DNA, spanning 42 bases read in frame from base 1.